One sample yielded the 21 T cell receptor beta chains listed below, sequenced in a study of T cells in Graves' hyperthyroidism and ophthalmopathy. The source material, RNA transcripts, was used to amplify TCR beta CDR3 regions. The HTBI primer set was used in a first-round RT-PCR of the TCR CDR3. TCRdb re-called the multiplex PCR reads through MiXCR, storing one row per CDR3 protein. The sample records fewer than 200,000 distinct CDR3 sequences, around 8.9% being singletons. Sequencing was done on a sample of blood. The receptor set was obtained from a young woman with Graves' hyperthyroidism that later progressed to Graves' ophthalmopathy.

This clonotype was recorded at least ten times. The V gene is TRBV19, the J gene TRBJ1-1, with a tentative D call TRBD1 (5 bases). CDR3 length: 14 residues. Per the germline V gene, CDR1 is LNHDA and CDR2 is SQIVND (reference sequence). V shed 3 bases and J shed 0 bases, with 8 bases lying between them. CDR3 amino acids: CASSIGTVNTEAFF. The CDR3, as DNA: TGTGCCAGTAGTATTGGGACGGTGAACACTGAAGCTTTCTTT. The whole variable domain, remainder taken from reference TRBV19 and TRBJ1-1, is DGGITQSPKYLFRKEGQNVTLSCEQNLNHDAMYWYRQDPGQGLRLIYYSQIVNDFQKGDIAEGYSVSREKKESFPLTVTSAQKNPTAFYLCASSIGTVNTEAFFGQGTRLTVV.

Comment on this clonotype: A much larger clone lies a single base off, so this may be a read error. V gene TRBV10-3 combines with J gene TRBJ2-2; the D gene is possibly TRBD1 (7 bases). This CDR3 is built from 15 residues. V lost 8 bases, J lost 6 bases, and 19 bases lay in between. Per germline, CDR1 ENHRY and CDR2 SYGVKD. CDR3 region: CAIGGGDRTPGELFF. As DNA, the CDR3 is TGTGCCATCGGTGGAGGGGACAGAACCCCCGGGGAGCTGTTTTTT.

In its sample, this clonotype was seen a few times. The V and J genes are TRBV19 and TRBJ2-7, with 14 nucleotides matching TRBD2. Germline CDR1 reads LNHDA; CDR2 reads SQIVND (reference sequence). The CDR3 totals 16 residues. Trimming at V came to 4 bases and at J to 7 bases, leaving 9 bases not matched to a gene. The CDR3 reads CASSTGLAGGPWEQYF. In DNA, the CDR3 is TGTGCCAGTAGTACCGGACTAGCGGGAGGACCTTGGGAGCAGTACTTC.

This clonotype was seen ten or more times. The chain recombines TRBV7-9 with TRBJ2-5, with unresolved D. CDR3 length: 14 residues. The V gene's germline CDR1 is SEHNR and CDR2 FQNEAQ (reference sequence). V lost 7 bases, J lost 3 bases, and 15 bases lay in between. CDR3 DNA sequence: TGTGCCAGCATCCAAGTCGGGTTCGAAGAGACCCAGTACTTC. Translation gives CASIQVGFEETQYF.

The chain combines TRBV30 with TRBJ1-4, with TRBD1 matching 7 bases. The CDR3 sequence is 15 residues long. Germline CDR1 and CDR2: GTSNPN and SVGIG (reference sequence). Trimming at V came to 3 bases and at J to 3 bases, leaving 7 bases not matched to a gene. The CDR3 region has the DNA TGTGCCTGGAGAGAGGGGACAGCTCCTAATGAAAAACTGTTTTTT. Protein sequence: CAWREGTAPNEKLFF.

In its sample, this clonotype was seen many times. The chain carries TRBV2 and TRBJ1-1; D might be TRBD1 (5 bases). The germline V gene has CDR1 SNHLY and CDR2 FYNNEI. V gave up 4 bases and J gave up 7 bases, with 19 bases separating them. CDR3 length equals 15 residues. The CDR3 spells CASSGFQGRADEAFF. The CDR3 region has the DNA TGTGCCAGCAGTGGGTTCCAGGGCAGGGCGGATGAAGCTTTCTTT.

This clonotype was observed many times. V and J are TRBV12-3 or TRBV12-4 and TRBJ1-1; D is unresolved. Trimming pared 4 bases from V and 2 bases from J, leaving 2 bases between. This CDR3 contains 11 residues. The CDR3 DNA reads TGTGCCAGCAGTTCCAACACTGAAGCTTTCTTT. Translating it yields CASSSNTEAFF.

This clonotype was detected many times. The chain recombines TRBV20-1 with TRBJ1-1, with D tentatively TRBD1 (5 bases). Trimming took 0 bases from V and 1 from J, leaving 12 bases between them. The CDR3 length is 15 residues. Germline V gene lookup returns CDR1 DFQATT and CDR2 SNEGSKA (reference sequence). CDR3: CSARDPDRSNTEAFF. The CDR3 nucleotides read TGCAGTGCTAGAGATCCTGACAGATCGAACACTGAAGCTTTCTTT.

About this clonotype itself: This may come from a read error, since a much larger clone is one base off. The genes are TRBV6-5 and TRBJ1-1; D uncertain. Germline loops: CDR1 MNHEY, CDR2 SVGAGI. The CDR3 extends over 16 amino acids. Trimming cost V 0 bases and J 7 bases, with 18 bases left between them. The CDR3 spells CASSYSTASGVDEAFF. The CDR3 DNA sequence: TGTGCCAGCAGTTACTCGACCGCGTCTGGGGTGGATGAAGCTTTCTTT.

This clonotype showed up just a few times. Written as DNA, the CDR3 is TGTGCCAGCAGCTCAGCGGGGCTTGGAAACACCATATATTTT. Amino acid sequence: CASSSAGLGNTIYF. V usage is TRBV6-4 and J usage is TRBJ1-3; D is possibly TRBD1 (5 bases). The CDR3 loop spans 14 amino acids. Trimming left V 6 bases short and J 3 bases short, with 12 bases between. From germline, CDR1 is MRHNA and CDR2 SNTAGT.

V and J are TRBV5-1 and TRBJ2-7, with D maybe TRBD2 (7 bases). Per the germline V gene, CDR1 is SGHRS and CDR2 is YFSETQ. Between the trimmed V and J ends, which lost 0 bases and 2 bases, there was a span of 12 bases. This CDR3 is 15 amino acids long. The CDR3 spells CASSLEGGVAYEQYF. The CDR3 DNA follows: TGCGCCAGCAGCTTGGAGGGGGGGGTCGCCTACGAGCAGTACTTC.

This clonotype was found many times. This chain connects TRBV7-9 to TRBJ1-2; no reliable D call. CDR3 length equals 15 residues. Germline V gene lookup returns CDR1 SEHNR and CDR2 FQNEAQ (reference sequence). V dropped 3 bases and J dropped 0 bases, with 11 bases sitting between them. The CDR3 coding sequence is TGTGCCAGCAGCTTCTTGGGGAATTCTAACTATGGCTACACCTTC. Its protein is CASSFLGNSNYGYTF. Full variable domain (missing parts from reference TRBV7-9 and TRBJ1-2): DTGVSQNPRHKITKRGQNVTFRCDPISEHNRLYWYRQTLGQGPEFLTYFQNEAQLEKSRLLSDRFSAERPKGSFSTLEIQRTEQGDSAMYLCASSFLGNSNYGYTFGSGTRLTVV.

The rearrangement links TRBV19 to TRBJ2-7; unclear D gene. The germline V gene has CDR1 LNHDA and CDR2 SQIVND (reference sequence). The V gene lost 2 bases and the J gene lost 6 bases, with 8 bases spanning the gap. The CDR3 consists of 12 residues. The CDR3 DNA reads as TGTGCCAGTAGTATAAAGGGCAGCGAGCAGTACTTC. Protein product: CASSIKGSEQYF.

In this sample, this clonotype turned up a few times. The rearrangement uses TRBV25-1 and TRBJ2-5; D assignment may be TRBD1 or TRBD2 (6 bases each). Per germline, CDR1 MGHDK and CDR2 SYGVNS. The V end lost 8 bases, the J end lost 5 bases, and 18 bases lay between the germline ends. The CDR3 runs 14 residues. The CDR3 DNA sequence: TGTGCCAGCTCCTACACAGGGAGGATGGAGACCCAGTACTTC. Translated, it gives CASSYTGRMETQYF.

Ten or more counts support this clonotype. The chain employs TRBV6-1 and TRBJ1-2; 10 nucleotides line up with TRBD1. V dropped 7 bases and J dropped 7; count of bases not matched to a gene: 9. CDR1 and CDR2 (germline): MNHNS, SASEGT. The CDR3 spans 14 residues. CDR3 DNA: TGTGCCAGCACTCGGACAGGGGGGCACTCTGGCTACACCTTC. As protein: CASTRTGGHSGYTF.

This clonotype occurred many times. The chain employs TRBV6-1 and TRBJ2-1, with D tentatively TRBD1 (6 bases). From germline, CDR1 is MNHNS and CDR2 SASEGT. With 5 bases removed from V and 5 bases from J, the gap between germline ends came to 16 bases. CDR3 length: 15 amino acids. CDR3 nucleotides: TGTGCCAGCAGTCCAGGACAGCCCTGGGACAATGAGCAGTTCTTC. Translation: CASSPGQPWDNEQFF.

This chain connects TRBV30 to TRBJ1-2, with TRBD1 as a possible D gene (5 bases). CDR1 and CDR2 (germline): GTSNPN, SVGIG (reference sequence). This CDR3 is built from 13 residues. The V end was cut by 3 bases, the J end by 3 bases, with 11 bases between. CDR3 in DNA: TGTGCCTGGAGGGGTCCCAGGGACTATGGCTACACCTTC. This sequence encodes CAWRGPRDYGYTF.

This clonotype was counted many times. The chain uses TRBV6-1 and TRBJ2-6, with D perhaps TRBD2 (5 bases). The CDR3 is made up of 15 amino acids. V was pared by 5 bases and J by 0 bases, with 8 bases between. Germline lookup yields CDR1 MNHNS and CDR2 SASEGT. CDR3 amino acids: CASSPGDSGANVLTF. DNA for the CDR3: TGTGCCAGCAGTCCCGGGGACTCTGGGGCCAACGTCCTGACTTTC.

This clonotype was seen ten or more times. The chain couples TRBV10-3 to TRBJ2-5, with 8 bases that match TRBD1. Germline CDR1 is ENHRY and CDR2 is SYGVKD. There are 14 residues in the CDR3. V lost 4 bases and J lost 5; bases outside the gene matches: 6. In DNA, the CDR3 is TGTGCCATCAGTGGGACAGGGTCGGAGGAGACCCAGTACTTC. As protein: CAISGTGSEETQYF.

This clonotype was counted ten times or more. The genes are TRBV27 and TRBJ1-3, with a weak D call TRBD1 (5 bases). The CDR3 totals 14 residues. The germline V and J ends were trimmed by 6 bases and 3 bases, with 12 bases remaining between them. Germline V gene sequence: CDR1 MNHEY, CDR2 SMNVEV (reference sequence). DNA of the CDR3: TGTGCCAGCAGCGCATGGGGGAGTGGAAACACCATATATTTT. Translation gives CASSAWGSGNTIYF.

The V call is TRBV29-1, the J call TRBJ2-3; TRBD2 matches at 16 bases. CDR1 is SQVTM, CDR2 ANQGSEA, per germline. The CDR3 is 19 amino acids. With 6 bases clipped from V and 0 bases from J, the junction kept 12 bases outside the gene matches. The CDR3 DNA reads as TGCAGCGTCGGGACTAGCGGGAGGGGATTTGTTAGTAGCACAGATACGCAGTATTTT. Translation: CSVGTSGRGFVSSTDTQYF.